These 19 T cell receptor beta chains originate from one sample sequenced in a study of T cells after yellow fever vaccination. TCRdb reprocessed the 5' RACE reads via MiXCR and lists one record per CDR3 protein. Of 620,000 or so distinct CDR3 sequences in the sample, about a sixth were seen once. This specimen consisted of PBMCs, obtained 5 to 6 days after the first yellow fever vaccination. The receptors stem from a man aged 18 to 29 who received the YFV17D yellow fever vaccine.

The chain is built from TRBV7-2 and TRBJ2-3; 16 nucleotides line up with TRBD2. The CDR3 is 16 amino acids. With 4 bases clipped from V and 6 bases from J, the junction kept 4 bases outside the gene matches. Per the germline V gene, CDR1 is SGHTA and CDR2 is FQGNSA. CDR3 DNA sequence: TGTGCCAGCAGCTCGGGACTAGCGGGGGGGGTTGATACGCAGTATTTT. Translating gives CASSSGLAGGVDTQYF.

The chain carries TRBV18 and TRBJ1-3; D gene unclear. Germline V gene lookup returns CDR1 KGHSH and CDR2 LQKENI. The CDR3 is 15 amino acids. V was cut by 6 bases and J by 1 base, with 13 bases left in between. DNA for the CDR3: TGTGCCAGCTCCCCCTTCCGAGATTCTGGAAACACCATATATTTT. Protein: CASSPFRDSGNTIYF.

The chain links TRBV9 to TRBJ2-5, with a possible D match to TRBD2 (7 bases). Germline CDR1 reads SGDLS; CDR2 reads YYNGEE. V lost 1 base and J lost 4, with 14 bases in between. The CDR3 loop spans 15 amino acids. This chain's CDR3 is CASSVLGGGGETQYF. CDR3 DNA: TGTGCCAGCAGCGTACTCGGGGGAGGGGGAGAGACCCAGTACTTC.

Only a few counts were recorded for this clonotype. The chain employs TRBV4-3 and TRBJ1-2; no firm D call. This CDR3 contains 16 residues. Per germline, CDR1 LGHNA and CDR2 YSLEER. V was cut by 0 bases and J by 2 bases, with 13 bases left in between. The CDR3 protein is CASSQEIGGGNYGYTF. As DNA, the CDR3 is TGCGCCAGCAGCCAAGAGATCGGCGGAGGGAACTATGGCTACACCTTC.

This clonotype was seen only a few times. V usage is TRBV10-3 and J usage is TRBJ2-7; D may be TRBD2 (6 bases). The length of the CDR3 is 14 residues. V was pared by 3 bases and J by 6 bases, with 15 bases between. Germline CDR1 reads ENHRY; CDR2 reads SYGVKD. CDR3 DNA sequence: TGTGCCATCAGTGATGGGTACTCCGGGAGCGAGCAGTACGTC. The encoded protein is CAISDGYSGSEQYV.

This clonotype was seen a handful of times. The chain is built from TRBV20-1 and TRBJ2-3; TRBD2 aligns across 10 bases. From germline, CDR1 is DFQATT and CDR2 SNEGSKA (reference sequence). V was clipped by 5 bases and J by 0 bases; unmatched bases: 5. The CDR3 extends over 15 amino acids. The CDR3, as DNA: TGCAGTGCTGGTGGACTAGCGGCTAGCACAGATACGCAGTATTTT. Encoded protein: CSAGGLAASTDTQYF.

The chain carries TRBV5-1 and TRBJ1-2; 7 nucleotides match TRBD1. The CDR3 covers 16 residues. The V and J ends lost 0 bases and 8 bases, in that order; junction bases with no gene match: 13. Germline lookup yields CDR1 SGHRS and CDR2 YFSETQ. CDR3 in amino acids: CASSLVFDREGDGYTF. CDR3 sequence (DNA): TGCGCCAGCAGCTTGGTTTTCGACAGGGAGGGTGACGGCTACACCTTC.

CDR3 DNA sequence: TGCGCCAGCAGCCGGGACAGAGGATATGAAGCTTTCTTT. It codes for CASSRDRGYEAFF. The J gene is TRBJ1-1, the V gene TRBV5-1; 7 positions agree with TRBD1. The ends lost 4 bases at V and 7 bases at J; junction bases unmatched: 7. The CDR3 is 13 residues long. In germline, CDR1 is SGHRS, CDR2 YFSETQ.

This clonotype has a handful of counts. The rearrangement uses TRBV14 and TRBJ2-5, with D possibly being TRBD1 (6 bases). The CDR3 length is 16 residues. Germline assignment: CDR1 SGHDN and CDR2 FVKESK. Trimming stripped 3 bases from V and 5 bases from J, with 19 bases between. CDR3 in DNA: TGTGCCAGCAGCCAGCGAAATACAGGGTTGAGGGAGACCCAGTACTTC. Its protein product is CASSQRNTGLRETQYF.

This clonotype was observed a handful of times. The chain couples TRBV7-9 to TRBJ1-1; D is ambiguous. Germline V gives CDR1 SEHNR, CDR2 FQNEAQ (reference sequence). The CDR3 contains 13 residues. V was shortened by 0 bases and J by 9 bases, with 11 bases between the two germline ends. CDR3 coding DNA: TGTGCCAGCAGCTTAGCTGCGTGGGGTAAAGCTTTCTTT. This codes for CASSLAAWGKAFF.

The chain employs TRBV11-2 and TRBJ1-6; TRBD1 matches at 10 bases. CDR1 and CDR2 from the germline V gene are SGHAT and FQNNGV. The CDR3 covers 16 residues. J was trimmed by 7 bases and V by 6 bases; bases with no gene match: 9. CDR3 nucleotides: TGTGCCAGCAGGAACCGGGACAGGGGAAGGAATTCACCCCTCCACTTT. This sequence encodes CASRNRDRGRNSPLHF. Drawing the rest from reference TRBV11-2 and TRBJ1-6, the complete variable domain is EAGVAQSPRYKIIEKRQSVAFWCNPISGHATLYWYQQILGQGPKLLIQFQNNGVVDDSQLPKDRFSAERLKGVDSTLKIQPAKLEDSAVYLCASRNRDRGRNSPLHFGNGTRLTVT.

The rearrangement joins TRBV20-1 to TRBJ2-3; D not resolved. V shed 0 bases and J shed 7 bases, with 5 bases lying between them. The CDR3 sequence is 11 residues long. CDR1 and CDR2 from the germline V gene are DFQATT and SNEGSKA (reference sequence). CDR3 sequence reads: CSARDKYTQYF. The CDR3 region has the DNA TGCAGTGCTAGAGATAAGTATACGCAGTATTTT.

This clonotype was recorded at least ten times. The J gene is TRBJ2-5, the V gene TRBV9; TRBD2 matches at 8 bases. Germline-derived CDR1 and CDR2 are SGDLS and YYNGEE. V lost 0 bases, J lost 5 bases, and 6 bases stayed unmatched. The CDR3 runs to 15 residues. Written as DNA, the CDR3 is TGTGCCAGCAGCGTAGCGGGGGGGCTGGTTGAGACCCAGTACTTC. Its translation: CASSVAGGLVETQYF. Full variable domain (outside the CDR3, taken from reference TRBV9 and TRBJ2-5): DSGVTQTPKHLITATGQRVTLRCSPRSGDLSVYWYQQSLDQGLQFLIQYYNGEERAKGNILERFSAQQFPDLHSELNLSSLELGDSALYFCASSVAGGLVETQYFGPGTRLLVL.

This clonotype was observed a handful of times. The chain is built from TRBV2 and TRBJ1-5; D unresolved. The CDR3 is 13 residues long. Trimming took 6 bases from V and 4 from J, leaving 10 bases between them. Germline CDR1 reads SNHLY; CDR2 reads FYNNEI. CDR3 residues: CASSTAKNQPQHF. The CDR3 nucleotides are TGTGCCAGCAGCACAGCGAAAAATCAGCCCCAGCATTTT.

This chain connects TRBV27 to TRBJ2-3; 14 nucleotides match TRBD2. The CDR3 totals 18 residues. With 5 bases clipped from V and 4 bases from J, the junction kept 11 bases outside the gene matches. Germline lookup yields CDR1 MNHEY and CDR2 SMNVEV (reference sequence). The CDR3, as DNA: TGTGCCAGCAGTCGACTAGCGGGGGGGCTGGGTGAATCAGATACGCAGTATTTT. Its protein product is CASSRLAGGLGESDTQYF.

This clonotype was seen more than once but under ten times. The V and J genes are TRBV27 and TRBJ2-1; 14 nucleotides match TRBD2. The CDR3 spans 15 residues. In germline, CDR1 is MNHEY, CDR2 SMNVEV (reference sequence). V lost 4 bases, J lost 10 bases, and 6 bases stayed unmatched. The CDR3 spells CASSSGLAGVGEQFF. The CDR3 nucleotides read TGTGCCAGCAGTTCGGGACTAGCGGGGGTCGGCGAGCAGTTCTTC.

The gene calls are TRBV5-4 and TRBJ2-1; 7 nucleotides agree with TRBD2. Germline lookup yields CDR1 SGHNT and CDR2 YYREEE (reference sequence). The CDR3 has 16 residues. J was trimmed by 4 bases and V by 0 bases; bases with no gene match: 7. For the CDR3, the DNA is TGTGCCAGCAGCTTGGGTCCCGGACTAGTTTACAATGAGCAGTTCTTC. This gives the protein CASSLGPGLVYNEQFF. The whole variable domain, remainder taken from reference TRBV5-4 and TRBJ2-1, is ETGVTQSPTHLIKTRGQQVTLRCSSQSGHNTVSWYQQALGQGPQFIFQYYREEENGRGNFPPRFSGLQFPNYSSELNVNALELDDSALYLCASSLGPGLVYNEQFFGPGTRLTVL.

The chain uses TRBV6-2 or TRBV6-3 and TRBJ2-2; 10 bases align to TRBD1. CDR1 and CDR2 (germline): MNHEY, SVGEGT. The CDR3 has 19 amino acids. Germline trimming cut 4 bases from V and 3 bases from J; bases unmatched to any gene: 14. The CDR3 here is CASSFTRGQGDWYTGELFF. The CDR3 nucleotides are TGTGCCAGCAGTTTCACGCGTGGACAGGGGGACTGGTACACCGGGGAGCTGTTTTTT.

V is TRBV27 and J is TRBJ1-6; D is undetermined. Germline V CDR1 and CDR2: MNHEY, SMNVEV (reference sequence). CDR3 size: 12 residues. The V end was cut by 2 bases, the J end by 13 bases, with 9 bases between. The CDR3 sequence is CASSLEGRPLHF. The DNA for the CDR3 is TGTGCCAGCAGTTTAGAAGGTCGGCCCCTCCACTTT.